What follows are 19 T cell receptor beta chains derived from one specimen sequenced in a study. A single record per CDR3 protein comes from TCRdb applying MiXCR to the 5' RACE reads. The top ten clones hold 2.5% to 3.5% of a sample with over 50,000 distinct CDR3 sequences, around 25% of them seen once. The specimen was tumor-infiltrating naive CD4+ T cells sorted from the breast tumor. Subset described: naive CD4+ T cells, CD4+CD45RA+CD25-. The source is a female donor with breast cancer.

This sequence joins TRBV12-3 or TRBV12-4 and TRBJ1-5, with TRBD1 as a possible D gene (5 bases). Trimming shortened V by 8 bases and J by 7 bases, and 15 bases separated the two germline ends. This CDR3 region has 13 residues. CDR3 nucleotide sequence: TGTGCCAGCGGCCCGTTCGGGGGGCAGCCCCAGCATTTT. Its translation is CASGPFGGQPQHF.

The sample holds a few counts of this clonotype. This rearrangement joins TRBV5-1 to TRBJ2-2, with D tentatively TRBD1 (6 bases). With 4 bases removed from V and 2 bases from J, the gap between germline ends came to 18 bases. Looked up from germline, CDR1 is SGHRS and CDR2 is YFSETQ. The CDR3 runs to 17 residues. The CDR3 here is CASSNGTYFFNTGELFF. The DNA for the CDR3 is TGCGCCAGCAGCAACGGGACATATTTTTTCAACACCGGGGAGCTGTTTTTT.

This clonotype was observed at least ten times. J is TRBJ1-1 and V is TRBV6-1; D is perhaps TRBD1 (6 bases). Looked up from germline, CDR1 is MNHNS and CDR2 is SASEGT. This CDR3 is 14 amino acids long. Trimming took off 6 bases at V and 0 bases at J, with 11 bases between the two ends. The CDR3 reads CASSKGGVNTEAFF. The CDR3 DNA follows: TGTGCCAGCAGCAAGGGGGGAGTGAACACTGAAGCTTTCTTT.

This rearrangement joins TRBV12-3 or TRBV12-4 to TRBJ1-1; 10 nucleotides agree with TRBD1. The CDR3 runs to 13 residues. The V and J ends lost 7 bases and 3 bases, in that order; junction bases with no gene match: 2. The CDR3 DNA is TGTGCCAGCACCGGGACAGGGGACACTGAAGCTTTCTTT. Amino acid sequence: CASTGTGDTEAFF.

In regard to this clonotype: The junction differs from germline at one of its ends, possibly a read error. The V call is TRBV15, the J call TRBJ2-3; 7 bases align to TRBD1. CDR1 is LNHNV, CDR2 YYDKDF, per germline (reference sequence). The CDR3 totals 16 residues. The CDR3 here is CATSRGLTGNTDTRYF. The CDR3 DNA sequence: TGTGCCACCAGCAGAGGTTTGACAGGGAACACAGATACGCGGTATTTT.

This clonotype was recorded a few times. Written as DNA, the CDR3 is TGTGCCTGGAGAGAGTTTAGCACAGATACGCAGTATTTT. It encodes CAWREFSTDTQYF. This chain connects TRBV30 to TRBJ2-3; no clear D gene. This CDR3 has 13 residues. Between the trimmed V and J ends, which lost 3 bases and 0 bases, there was a span of 7 bases. Looked up from germline, CDR1 is GTSNPN and CDR2 is SVGIG (reference sequence).

The sample holds a few counts of this clonotype. This chain links TRBV28 with TRBJ2-1, with D unresolved. CDR3 size: 12 residues. The germline CDR1 and CDR2 sequences are MDHEN and SYDVKM. V lost 5 bases, J lost 3 bases, and 5 bases lay in between. The CDR3 spells CASSIDYNEQFF. CDR3 DNA sequence: TGTGCCAGCAGTATAGACTACAATGAGCAGTTCTTC. Full variable domain (missing parts from reference TRBV28 and TRBJ2-1): DVKVTQSSRYLVKRTGEKVFLECVQDMDHENMFWYRQDPGLGLRLIYFSYDVKMKEKGDIPEGYSVSREKKERFSLILESASTNQTSMYLCASSIDYNEQFFGPGTRLTVL.

The CDR3 coding sequence is TGTGCCAGCACTAGGACAGGGGTTACCGGGGAGCTGTTTTTT. This sequence encodes CASTRTGVTGELFF. The V call is TRBV2, the J call TRBJ2-2; 9 bases match TRBD1. Looked up from germline, CDR1 is SNHLY and CDR2 is FYNNEI. CDR3 length equals 14 residues. J was trimmed by 5 bases and V by 7 bases; bases with no gene match: 5.

This clonotype was recorded a few times. The gene calls are TRBV6-6 and TRBJ1-6, with 10 bases that match TRBD1. Germline V lookup: CDR1 MNHNY, CDR2 SVGAGI (reference sequence). V was clipped by 4 bases and J by 10 bases; unmatched bases: 4. The CDR3 totals 14 residues. The CDR3 loop reads CASSWDRGGSPLHF. Written as DNA, the CDR3 is TGTGCCAGCAGTTGGGACAGGGGAGGATCACCCCTCCACTTT.

The J gene is TRBJ2-7, the V gene TRBV5-1; possibly TRBD2 for D (5 bases). Between the trimmed V and J ends, which lost 0 bases and 2 bases, there was a span of 12 bases. Germline V gene lookup returns CDR1 SGHRS and CDR2 YFSETQ. The length of the CDR3 is 15 residues. The CDR3: CASSLARTPAYEQYF. CDR3 DNA: TGCGCCAGCAGCTTGGCCCGGACTCCAGCCTACGAGCAGTACTTC.

In its sample, this clonotype was seen a few times. The chain couples TRBV28 to TRBJ1-1, with D perhaps matching TRBD1 (6 bases). Trimming pared 5 bases from V and 2 bases from J, leaving 12 bases between. The CDR3 consists of 14 residues. CDR1 and CDR2 (germline): MDHEN, SYDVKM. The CDR3 loop is CASSRGPINTEAFF. In nucleotides, the CDR3 is TGTGCCAGCAGTCGGGGGCCTATTAACACTGAAGCTTTCTTT.

This clonotype was recorded at least ten times. The chain links TRBV5-1 to TRBJ1-1; a possible D gene is TRBD1 (5 bases). The length of the CDR3 is 14 residues. Trimming left V 6 bases short and J 5 bases short, with 17 bases between. Germline CDR1 SGHRS, CDR2 YFSETQ. CDR3 nucleotides: TGCGCCAGCAAAAAGTTGGGGGGGAGGACTGAAGCTTTCTTT. It is translated as CASKKLGGRTEAFF.

This clonotype has a handful of counts. The chain couples TRBV7-9 to TRBJ2-2; D tentatively fits TRBD1 or TRBD2 (6 bases each). V lost 7 bases and J 6 bases, leaving 18 bases between the germline ends. Germline lookup yields CDR1 SEHNR and CDR2 FQNEAQ (reference sequence). The CDR3 covers 15 residues. The CDR3 reads CASTIRRAGAGELFF. The CDR3 DNA follows: TGTGCCAGCACCATTCGGAGGGCAGGGGCCGGGGAGCTGTTTTTT.

V and J are TRBV28 and TRBJ2-7; maybe TRBD1 (6 bases). The V end lost 8 bases, the J end lost 3 bases, and 14 bases lay between the germline ends. Germline CDR1 MDHEN, CDR2 SYDVKM. CDR3 length: 13 residues. The CDR3 spells CASQGTSYYEQYF. The DNA of the CDR3 is TGTGCCAGCCAGGGGACCTCCTACTACGAGCAGTACTTC.

This clonotype showed up just a few times. This chain links TRBV10-2 with TRBJ1-3; no clear D. Trimming took 0 bases from V and 4 from J, leaving 10 bases between them. In germline, CDR1 is WSHSY, CDR2 SAAADI. The CDR3 consists of 15 residues. CDR3 loop: CASSESSHMGNTIYF. DNA of the CDR3: TGCGCCAGCAGTGAGTCGAGCCATATGGGAAACACCATATATTTT.

Concerning this clonotype itself: The CDR3 ends on some other residue instead of the conserved phenylalanine or tryptophan, so this is likely a read error. The chain has TRBV12-3 or TRBV12-4 and TRBJ2-2, with TRBD2 matching over 12 bases. This CDR3 contains 17 residues. With 8 bases clipped from V and 4 bases from J, the junction kept 11 bases outside the gene matches. CDR3: CASGQGGLAGRTGELFL. The CDR3 region has the DNA TGTGCCAGCGGACAGGGCGGACTAGCGGGACGCACCGGGGAGCTGTTTCTT.

This chain connects TRBV11-2 to TRBJ1-4, with TRBD1 identical over 7 bases. Germline V lookup: CDR1 SGHAT, CDR2 FQNNGV. The CDR3 spans 15 residues. V dropped 4 bases and J dropped 3; count of bases not matched to a gene: 5. CDR3 loop: CASSSLRGSNEKLFF. The CDR3 DNA follows: TGTGCCAGCAGCTCCCTCAGGGGGTCTAATGAAAAACTGTTTTTT.

As for this clonotype: A much bigger clone sits one base away, suggesting this may be a read error. The chain uses TRBV5-1 and TRBJ2-7, with 7 bases lining up with TRBD2. Trimming cost V 8 bases and J 4 bases; bases outside gene matches: 12. This CDR3 has 14 residues. The germline V gene has CDR1 SGHRS and CDR2 YFSETQ. The CDR3 here is CASTTAGDPYEQYF. The CDR3 region has the DNA TGCGCCAGTACCACTGCGGGGGACCCTTACGAGCAGTACTTC. Combining the CDR3 with reference TRBV5-1 and TRBJ2-7 gives the whole variable domain KAGVTQTPRYLIKTRGQQVTLSCSPISGHRSVSWYQQTPGQGLQFLFEYFSETQRNKGNFPGRFSGRQFSNSRSEMNVSTLELGDSALYLCASTTAGDPYEQYFGPGTRLTVT.

The V call is TRBV20-1, the J call TRBJ2-5; D might be TRBD1 or TRBD2, each matching 5 bases. CDR1 and CDR2 from the germline V gene are DFQATT and SNEGSKA (reference sequence). Trimming shortened V by 1 base and J by 5 bases, and 11 bases separated the two germline ends. This CDR3 comprises 13 residues. The CDR3 protein is CSARGDLGETQYF. The CDR3 nucleotides are TGCAGTGCTAGAGGGGACCTGGGGGAGACCCAGTACTTC.